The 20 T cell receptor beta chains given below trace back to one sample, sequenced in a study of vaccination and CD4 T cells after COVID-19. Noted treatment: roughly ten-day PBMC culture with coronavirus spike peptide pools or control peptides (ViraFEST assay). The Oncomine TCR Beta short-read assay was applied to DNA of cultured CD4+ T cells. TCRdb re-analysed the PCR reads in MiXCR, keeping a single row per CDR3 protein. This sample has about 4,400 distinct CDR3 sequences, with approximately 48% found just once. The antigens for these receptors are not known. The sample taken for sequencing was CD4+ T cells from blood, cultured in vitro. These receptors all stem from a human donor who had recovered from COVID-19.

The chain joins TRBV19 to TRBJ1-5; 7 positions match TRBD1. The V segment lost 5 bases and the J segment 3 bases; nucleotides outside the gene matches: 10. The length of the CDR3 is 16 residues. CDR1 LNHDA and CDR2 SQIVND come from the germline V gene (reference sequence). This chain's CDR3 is CASSQGGGRNNQPQHF. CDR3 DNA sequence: TGTGCCAGTAGTCAGGGGGGAGGAAGAAACAATCAGCCCCAGCATTTT. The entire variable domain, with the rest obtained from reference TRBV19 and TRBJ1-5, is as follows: DGGITQSPKYLFRKEGQNVTLSCEQNLNHDAMYWYRQDPGQGLRLIYYSQIVNDFQKGDIAEGYSVSREKKESFPLTVTSAQKNPTAFYLCASSQGGGRNNQPQHFGDGTRLSIL.

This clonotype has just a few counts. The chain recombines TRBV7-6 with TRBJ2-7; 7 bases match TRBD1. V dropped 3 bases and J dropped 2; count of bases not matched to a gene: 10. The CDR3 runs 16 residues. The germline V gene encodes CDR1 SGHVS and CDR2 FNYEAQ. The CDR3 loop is CASSFRQGRDPYEQYF. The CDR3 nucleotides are TGTGCCAGCAGCTTCCGACAGGGACGAGATCCCTACGAGCAGTACTTC.

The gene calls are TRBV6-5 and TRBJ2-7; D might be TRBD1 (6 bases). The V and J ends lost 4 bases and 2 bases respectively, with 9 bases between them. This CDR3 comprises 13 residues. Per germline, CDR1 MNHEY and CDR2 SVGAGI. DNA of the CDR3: TGTGCCAGCAGTTCACCAGGGGCCTACGAGCAGTACTTC. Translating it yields CASSSPGAYEQYF.

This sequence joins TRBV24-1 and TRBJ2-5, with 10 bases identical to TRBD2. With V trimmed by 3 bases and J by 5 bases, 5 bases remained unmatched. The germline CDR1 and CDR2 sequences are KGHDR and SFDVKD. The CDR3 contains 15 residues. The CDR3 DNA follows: TGTGCCACCAGTGATGGGACTAGCGAGTCGGAGACCCAGTACTTC. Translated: CATSDGTSESETQYF.

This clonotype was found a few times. The CDR3 coding sequence is TGCGCCAGCAGCCAAGATCAGGGAATGGTGCAGTACTTC. Translating gives CASSQDQGMVQYF. V usage is TRBV4-1 and J usage is TRBJ2-7; D perhaps matches TRBD1 (5 bases). Germline assignment: CDR1 MGHRA and CDR2 YSYEKL. The V end lost 0 bases, the J end lost 9 bases, and 12 bases lay between the germline ends. CDR3 length: 13 amino acids.

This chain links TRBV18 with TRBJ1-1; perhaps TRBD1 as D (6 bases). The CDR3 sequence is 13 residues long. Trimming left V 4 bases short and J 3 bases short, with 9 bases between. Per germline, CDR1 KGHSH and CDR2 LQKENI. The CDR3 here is CASSLAGDTEAFF. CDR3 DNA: TGTGCCAGCTCACTGGCAGGGGACACTGAAGCTTTCTTT. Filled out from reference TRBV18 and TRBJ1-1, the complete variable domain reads NAGVMQNPRHLVRRRGQEARLRCSPMKGHSHVYWYRQLPEEGLKFMVYLQKENIIDESGMPKERFSAEFPKEGPSILRIQQVVRGDSAAYFCASSLAGDTEAFFGQGTRLTVV.

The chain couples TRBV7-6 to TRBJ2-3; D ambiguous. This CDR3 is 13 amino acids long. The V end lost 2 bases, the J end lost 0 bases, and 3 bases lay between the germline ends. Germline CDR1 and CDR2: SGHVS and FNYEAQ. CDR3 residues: CASSLPSTDTQYF. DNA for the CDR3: TGTGCCAGCAGCTTACCTAGCACAGATACGCAGTATTTT.

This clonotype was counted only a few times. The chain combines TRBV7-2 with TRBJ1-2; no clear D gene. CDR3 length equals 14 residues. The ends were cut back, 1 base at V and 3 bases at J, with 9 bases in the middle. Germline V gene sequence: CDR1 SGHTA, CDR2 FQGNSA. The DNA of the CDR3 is TGTGCCAGCAGCTTAGTAAACAGCTACTATGGCTACACCTTC. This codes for CASSLVNSYYGYTF.

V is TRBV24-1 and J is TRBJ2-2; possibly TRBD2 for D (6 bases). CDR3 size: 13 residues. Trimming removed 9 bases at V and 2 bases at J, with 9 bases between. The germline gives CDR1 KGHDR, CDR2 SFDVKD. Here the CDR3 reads CATGEVNTGELFF. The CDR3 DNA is TGTGCCACCGGGGAGGTTAACACCGGGGAGCTGTTTTTT.

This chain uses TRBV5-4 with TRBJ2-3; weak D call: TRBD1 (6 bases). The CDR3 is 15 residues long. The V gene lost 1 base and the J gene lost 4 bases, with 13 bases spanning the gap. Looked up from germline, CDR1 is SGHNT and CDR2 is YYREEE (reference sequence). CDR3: CASSLRYRVADTQYF. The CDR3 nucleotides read TGTGCCAGCAGCTTGAGGTACAGGGTAGCAGATACGCAGTATTTT.

CDR3 residues: CASSLFSLYNEQFF. CDR3 DNA: TGTGCCAGCAGTTTATTTTCCTTGTACAATGAGCAGTTCTTC. This chain links TRBV27 with TRBJ2-1, with D unclear. CDR1 and CDR2 from the germline V gene are MNHEY and SMNVEV (reference sequence). The CDR3 sequence is 14 residues long. Trimming took off 1 base at V and 4 bases at J, with 8 bases between the two ends.

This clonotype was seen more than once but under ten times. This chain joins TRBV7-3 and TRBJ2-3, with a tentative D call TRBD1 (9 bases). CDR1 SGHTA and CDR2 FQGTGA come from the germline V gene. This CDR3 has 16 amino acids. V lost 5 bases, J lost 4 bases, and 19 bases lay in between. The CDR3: CASSPGGTGNPDTQYF. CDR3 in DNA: TGTGCCAGCAGCCCGGGGGGGACAGGGAATCCAGATACGCAGTATTTT.

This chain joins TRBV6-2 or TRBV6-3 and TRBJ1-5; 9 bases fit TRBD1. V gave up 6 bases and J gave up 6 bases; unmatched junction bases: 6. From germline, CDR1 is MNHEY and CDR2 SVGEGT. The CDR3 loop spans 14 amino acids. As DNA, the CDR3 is TGTGCCAGCAGAAACAGGGGGCTTGTTCAGCCCCAGCATTTT. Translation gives CASRNRGLVQPQHF.

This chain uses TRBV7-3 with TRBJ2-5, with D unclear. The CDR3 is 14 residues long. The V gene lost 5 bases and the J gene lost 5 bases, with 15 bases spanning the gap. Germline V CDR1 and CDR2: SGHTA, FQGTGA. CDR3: CASSPGVSMETQYF. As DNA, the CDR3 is TGTGCCAGCAGCCCGGGCGTCAGTATGGAGACCCAGTACTTC.

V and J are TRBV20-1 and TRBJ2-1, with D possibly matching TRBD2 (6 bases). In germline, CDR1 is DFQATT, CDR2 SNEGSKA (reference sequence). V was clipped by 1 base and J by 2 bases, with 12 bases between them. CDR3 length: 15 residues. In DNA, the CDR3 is TGCAGTGCTAGAGTTGGAACTAGCCCCTACAATGAGCAGTTCTTC. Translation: CSARVGTSPYNEQFF.

The chain's CDR3 is CASSAIGGSNYEQYF. The CDR3 nucleotides are TGTGCCAGCAGCGCGATCGGAGGGAGTAACTACGAGCAGTACTTC. The chain couples TRBV5-4 to TRBJ2-7; D possibly corresponds to TRBD2 (6 bases). The V and J ends lost 4 bases and 3 bases respectively, with 17 bases between them. The CDR3 runs to 15 residues. Looked up from germline, CDR1 is SGHNT and CDR2 is YYREEE (reference sequence).

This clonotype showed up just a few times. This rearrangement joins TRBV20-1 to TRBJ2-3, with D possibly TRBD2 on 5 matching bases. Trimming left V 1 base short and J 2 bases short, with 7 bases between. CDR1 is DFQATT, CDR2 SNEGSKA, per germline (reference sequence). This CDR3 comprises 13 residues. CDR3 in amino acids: CSARVDSTDTQYF. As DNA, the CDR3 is TGCAGTGCTAGAGTGGACTCCACAGATACGCAGTATTTT.

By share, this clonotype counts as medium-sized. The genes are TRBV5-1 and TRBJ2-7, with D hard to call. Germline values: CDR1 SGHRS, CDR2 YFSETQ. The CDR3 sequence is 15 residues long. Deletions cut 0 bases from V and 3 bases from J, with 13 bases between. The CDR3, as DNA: TGCGCCAGCAGCTTGGATGTCGGGTCGGGCTACGAGCAGTACTTC. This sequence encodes CASSLDVGSGYEQYF.

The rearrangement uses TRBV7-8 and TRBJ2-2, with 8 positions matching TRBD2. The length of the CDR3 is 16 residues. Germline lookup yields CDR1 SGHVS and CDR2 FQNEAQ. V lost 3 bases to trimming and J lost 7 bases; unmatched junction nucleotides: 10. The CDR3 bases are TGTGCCAGCAGCTTTAGACGGGGGGGCTCTGTCGGGGAGCTGTTTTTT. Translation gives CASSFRRGGSVGELFF. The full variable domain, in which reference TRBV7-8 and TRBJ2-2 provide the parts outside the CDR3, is GAGVSQSPRYKVAKRGQDVALRCDPISGHVSLFWYQQALGQGPEFLTYFQNEAQLDKSGLPSDRFFAERPEGSVSTLKIQRTQQEDSAVYLCASSFRRGGSVGELFFGEGSRLTVL.

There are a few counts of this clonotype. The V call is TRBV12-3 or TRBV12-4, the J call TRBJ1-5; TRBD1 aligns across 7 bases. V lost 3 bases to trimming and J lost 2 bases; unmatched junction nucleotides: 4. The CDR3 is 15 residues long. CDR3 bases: TGTGCCAGCAGTTTGAGGGGGCGAGGCAATCAGCCCCAGCATTTT. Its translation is CASSLRGRGNQPQHF.